The sequence of this T cell receptor beta chain was determined in a study of blood T cells in healthy people across ages. A second PCR of about 6 to 11 cycles used a sample-barcoded 5' primer and a J-beta primer mix. MiXCR was run by TCRdb on the 5' RACE reads, yielding one entry per CDR3 protein. The sample holds around 1,000,000 distinct CDR3 sequences, 25% seen once. Healthy Caucasian individuals from Russia aged 6 to 90 were enrolled as donors. No fewer than 7 million PBMCs went into each sample. The sample holds a few counts of this clonotype. This sample also appeared in a second study, on T cells of mothers and their children. That report notes: For each mother, over 8.5 million TCR beta CDR3 reads were obtained, and for each child, about 3 million.

The source material was blood. The receptor comes from a girl aged 2 to 9 in good health.

The CDR3 is CASSPGGGMAYNEQFF. CDR3 sequence (DNA): TGTGCCAGCAGCCCAGGGGGGGGGATGGCCTACAATGAGCAGTTCTTC. The rearrangement links TRBV7-9 to TRBJ2-5, with D perhaps being TRBD1 or TRBD2 (7 bases each). The DNA end lines up better with TRBJ2-1; the J call may be wrong. CDR1 and CDR2 from the germline V gene are SEHNR and FQNEAQ (reference sequence). There are 16 residues in the CDR3.